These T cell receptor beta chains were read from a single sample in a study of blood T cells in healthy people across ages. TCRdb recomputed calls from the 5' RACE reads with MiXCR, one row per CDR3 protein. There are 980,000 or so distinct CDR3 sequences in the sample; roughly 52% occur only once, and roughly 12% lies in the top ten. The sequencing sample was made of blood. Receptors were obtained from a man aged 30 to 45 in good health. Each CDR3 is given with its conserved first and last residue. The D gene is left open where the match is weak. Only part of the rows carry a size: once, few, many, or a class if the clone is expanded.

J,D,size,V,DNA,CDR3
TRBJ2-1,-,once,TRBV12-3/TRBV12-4,TGTGCCAGCAGTCGGACAGTTCCCAGCTCCTACAATGAGCAGTTCTTC,CASSRTVPSSYNEQFF
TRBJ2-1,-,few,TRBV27,TGTGCCAGCAGTTTAGCACCGGCGACAAAATACAATGAGCAGTTCTTC,CASSLAPATKYNEQFF
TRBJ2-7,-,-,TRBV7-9,TGTGCCAGCAGCGCCACACAGGTGTCCTACGAGCAGTACTTC,CASSATQVSYEQYF
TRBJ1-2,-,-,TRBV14,TGTGCCAGCAGCCAAATACCTAACTATGGCTACACCTTC,CASSQIPNYGYTF
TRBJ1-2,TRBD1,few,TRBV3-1,TGTGCCAGCAGCCCTGGGACAGGGGAGTATGGCTACACCTTC,CASSPGTGEYGYTF
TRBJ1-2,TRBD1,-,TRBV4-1,TGCGCCAGCAGCCAAGATCGGCAGGGGGCGGGAGGCTACACCTTC,CASSQDRQGAGGYTF
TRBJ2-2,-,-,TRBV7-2,TGTGCCAGCAGCCCACCCTTGAGGGAGTTCGGTAACACCGGGGAGCTGTTTTTT,CASSPPLREFGNTGELFF
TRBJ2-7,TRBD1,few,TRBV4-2,TGTGCCAGCAGCCAGACAGGGGGTACCTACGAGCAGTACTTC,CASSQTGGTYEQYF
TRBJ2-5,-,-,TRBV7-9,TGTGCCGGCAGCACGGCCATTCAAGAGACCCAGTACTTC,CAGSTAIQETQYF
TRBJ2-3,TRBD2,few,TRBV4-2,TGTGCCAGCAGCCCGAGGGACTACACAGATACGCAGTATTTT,CASSPRDYTDTQYF
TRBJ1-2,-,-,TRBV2,TGTGCCAGCAGGGGGTCCACAGAGCGCTATGGCTACACCTTC,CASRGSTERYGYTF
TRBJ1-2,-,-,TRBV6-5,TGTGCCAGCAGTTACAGGACTAACTATGGCTACACCTTC,CASSYRTNYGYTF
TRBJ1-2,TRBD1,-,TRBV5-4,TGTGCCAGCAGCCGTACAGGGGACCCCTATGGCTACACCTTC,CASSRTGDPYGYTF
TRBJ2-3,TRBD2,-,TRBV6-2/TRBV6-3,TGTGCCAGCAGTTACGGGGGACTAGCGGGCACAGATACGCAGTATTTT,CASSYGGLAGTDTQYF
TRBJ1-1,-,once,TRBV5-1,TGCGCCAGCAGCCCCCGGGGGGAGGAGGCTTTCTTT,CASSPRGEEAFF
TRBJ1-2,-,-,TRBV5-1,TGCGCCGGCAGCGGCGACGGGGGGAACTATGGCTACACCTTC,CAGSGDGGNYGYTF
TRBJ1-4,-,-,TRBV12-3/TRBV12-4,TGTGCCAGCAGACTCCAGGGATTAACTAATGAAAAACTGTTTTTT,CASRLQGLTNEKLFF
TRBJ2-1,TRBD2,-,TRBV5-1,TGCGCCAGCAGCTTGGGTAGCGGGGGACTAAGCTCCTACAATGAGCAGTTCTTC,CASSLGSGGLSSYNEQFF
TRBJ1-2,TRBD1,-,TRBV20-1,TGCAGTGCTAGAGGAGGGGGACAGGTTCGCGGCTACACCTTC,CSARGGGQVRGYTF
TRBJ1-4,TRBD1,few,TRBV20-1,TGCAGTGCTAGAGGACAGGGGTTTAATGAAAAACTGTTTTTT,CSARGQGFNEKLFF
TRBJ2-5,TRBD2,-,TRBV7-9,TGTGCCAGCAGCCGTGGACTAGACCCGGGAGAGACCCAGTACTTC,CASSRGLDPGETQYF
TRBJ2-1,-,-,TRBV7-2,TGTGCCAGCAGCACCTTTCAGACTAGCTCCTACAATGAGCAGTTCTTC,CASSTFQTSSYNEQFF
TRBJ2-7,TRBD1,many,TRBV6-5,TGTGCCAGCAGCTCTCCGGGACAGGGGATATACGAGCAGTACTTC,CASSSPGQGIYEQYF
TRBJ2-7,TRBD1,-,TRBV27,TGTGCCAGCAGTGTGGGACAGGGAGGCGAGCAGTACTTC,CASSVGQGGEQYF
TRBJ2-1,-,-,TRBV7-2,TGTGCCAGCAGCCCCGGACAGGAGCAGTTCTTC,CASSPGQEQFF
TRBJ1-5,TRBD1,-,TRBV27,TGTGCCAGCAGTCTACTATATTCAGGACAGGGCAATCAGCCCCAGCATTTT,CASSLLYSGQGNQPQHF
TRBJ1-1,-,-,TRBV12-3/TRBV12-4,TGTGCCAGCAGGCCGCAGGGAGACACTGAAGCTTTCTTT,CASRPQGDTEAFF
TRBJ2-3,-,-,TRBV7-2,TGTGCCAGCAGCTCTCTCTTAGCTAGCACAGATACGCAGTATTTT,CASSSLLASTDTQYF
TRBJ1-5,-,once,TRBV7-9,TGTGCCAGCAGCCCCGGTCTGGGGGCAGGCAATCAGCCCCAGCATTTT,CASSPGLGAGNQPQHF
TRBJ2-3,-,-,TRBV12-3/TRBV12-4,TGTGCCAGCACCCTCCAGGGGAATACGCAGTATTTT,CASTLQGNTQYF
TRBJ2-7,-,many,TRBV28,TGTGCCAGCAGTTTCGGCAGGGGTTTCTCCTACGAGCAGTACTTC,CASSFGRGFSYEQYF
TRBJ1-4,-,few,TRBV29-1,TGCAGCGTCGGTCCCGTCGGACAGAGTAATGAAAAACTGTTTTTT,CSVGPVGQSNEKLFF
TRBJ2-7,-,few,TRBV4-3,TGCGCCAGCAGCCAAGAGGGATCTGCCGACGGGTCCTACGAGCAGTACTTC,CASSQEGSADGSYEQYF
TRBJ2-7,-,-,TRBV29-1,TGCAGCGGTGAACTCGCCGGGCCCTACGAGCAGTACTTC,CSGELAGPYEQYF
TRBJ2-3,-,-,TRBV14,TGTGCCAGCAGCCACGGGAACACAAATACGCAGTATTTT,CASSHGNTNTQYF
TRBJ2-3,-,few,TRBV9,TGTGCCAGCAGCACCCCACAGCGGGATACGCAGTATTTT,CASSTPQRDTQYF
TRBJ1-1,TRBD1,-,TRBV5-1,TGCGCCAGCAGCCCAGGGGACAGGGGCGGTACTGAAGCTTTCTTT,CASSPGDRGGTEAFF
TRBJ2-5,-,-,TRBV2,TGTGCCAGCGGTGAACAAGGCCAAGAGACCCAGTACTTC,CASGEQGQETQYF
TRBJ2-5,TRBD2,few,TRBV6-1,TGTGCCAGCAGCACTCTAGCGGGGTACGAGACCCAGTACTTC,CASSTLAGYETQYF
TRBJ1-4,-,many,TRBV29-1,TGCAGCGCGCAGGGTCCAGATGAAAAACTGTTTTTT,CSAQGPDEKLFF
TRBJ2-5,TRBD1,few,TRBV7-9,TGTGCCAGCAGCTCGCCCGGGACAGGGGGCCAAAAAGAGACCCAGTACTTC,CASSSPGTGGQKETQYF
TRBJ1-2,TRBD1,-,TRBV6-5,TGTGCCAGCAGTTTACAGGGGAGGTATGGCTACACCTTC,CASSLQGRYGYTF